The clone carrying this T cell receptor beta chain came up many times. Its antigen is currently unknown. MiXCR, run by TCRdb on the RACE reads, gives a single entry per CDR3 protein. Here the sample spans more than 300,000 distinct CDR3 sequences, roughly 6% being singletons. These data are taken from a study of human T cells and chemical hapten exposure. Overall study findings and caveats: Expanded TCRs were compared with controls, and the expanded TCRs formed significantly more large CDR3 similarity clusters.

The CDR3 loop spans 17 amino acids. CDR1 and CDR2 from the germline V gene are SGHVS and FQNEAQ. V was cut by 1 base and J by 4 bases, with 17 bases left in between. This sample's time point: pre-sensitization, week 0. Treatment here: therapeutic diphenylcyclopropenone sensitization with weekly scalp DPC. The chain uses TRBV7-8 and TRBJ2-1; D unresolved. Sequenced here: whole blood, sampled in connection with sensitization to the hapten diphenylcyclopropenone (DPC). The receptor comes from a woman aged 18-35 years with alopecia areata. Some clones in this sample may be carry-over from other donors' samples. CDR3: CASSLGSWRNLYNEQFF. CDR3 in DNA: TGTGCCAGCAGCTTAGGTTCCTGGCGGAACTTGTACAATGAGCAGTTCTTC.